Detailed here is one TCR beta chain. This record comes from a study of T cells expressing NK-cell markers. Study-level information: Among the eight sequenced donors, seven tested HCMV-seropositive and one tested seronegative.

For each CDR3 protein, TCRdb gives one entry from its re-call of the 5' RACE reads, without DNA. The record lists hundreds of thousands of distinct CDR3 sequences, of which the ten most abundant hold around 5.2%. Germline CDR1 and CDR2: MNHNY and SVGAGI (reference sequence). The CDR3 spans 12 residues. The clonotype comes from a man aged 18-69 years in good health. V is TRBV6-6 and J is TRBJ1-4; TCRdb's D call of TRBD1 is untestable without DNA. Sequencing was performed on blood T cells: a sorted CD56 or NKG2C T cell subset, CD4+ or CD8+ T cells, or bulk PBMC T cells (not recorded which). This CDR3 is CASTDIGGELFF.